This TCR beta chain was sequenced during a study of blood T cell repertoires in COVID-19. Study details: T cells, B-cell-depleted T cells, or PBMCs supplied cDNA or gDNA.

Ages ranged from roughly 18 to 100 years, with residence in fewer than 25 US areas. Clones were sequenced by immunoSEQ multiplex PCR, and TCRdb holds only the in-frame ones, with some missing. The repertoire consists of 250,000 to 300,000 clones, with about 86% occurring once and the leading ten covering approximately 4%. The CDR3 is made up of 16 amino acids. Germline V gene data show CDR1 as SGHTA and CDR2 as FQGNSA. The germline V and J ends were trimmed by 0 bases and 6 bases, with 17 bases remaining between them. Source material: PBMCs or T cells enriched from blood (not recorded which). This receptor was taken from a man under 40 with acute COVID-19. The chain links TRBV7-2 to TRBJ1-2, with D possibly matching TRBD1 (6 bases). The CDR3 loop reads CASSLAQTGTKNGYTF. CDR3 coding DNA: TGTGCCAGCAGCTTAGCCCAGACCGGGACAAAAAATGGCTACACCTTC.